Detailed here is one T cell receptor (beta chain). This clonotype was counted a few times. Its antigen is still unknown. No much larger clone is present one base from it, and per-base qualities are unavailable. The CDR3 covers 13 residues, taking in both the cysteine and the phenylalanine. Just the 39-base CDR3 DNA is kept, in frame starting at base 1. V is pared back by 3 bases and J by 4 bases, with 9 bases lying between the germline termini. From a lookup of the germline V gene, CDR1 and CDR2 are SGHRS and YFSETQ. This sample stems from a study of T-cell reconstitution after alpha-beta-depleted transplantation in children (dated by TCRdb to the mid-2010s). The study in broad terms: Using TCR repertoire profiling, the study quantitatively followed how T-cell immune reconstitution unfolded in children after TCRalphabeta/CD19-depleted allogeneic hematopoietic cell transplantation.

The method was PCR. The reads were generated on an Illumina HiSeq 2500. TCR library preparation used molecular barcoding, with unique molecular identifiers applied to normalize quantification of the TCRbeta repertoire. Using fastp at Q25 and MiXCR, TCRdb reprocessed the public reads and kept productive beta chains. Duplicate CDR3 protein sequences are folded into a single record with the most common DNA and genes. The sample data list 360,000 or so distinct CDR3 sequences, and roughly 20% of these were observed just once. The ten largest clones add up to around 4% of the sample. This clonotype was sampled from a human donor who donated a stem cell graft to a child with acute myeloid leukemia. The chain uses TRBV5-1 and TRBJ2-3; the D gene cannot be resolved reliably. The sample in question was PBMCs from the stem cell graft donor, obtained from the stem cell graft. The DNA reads TGCGCCAGCAGCTGGAACGCAGCAGATACGCAGTATTTT. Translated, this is CASSWNAADTQYF.